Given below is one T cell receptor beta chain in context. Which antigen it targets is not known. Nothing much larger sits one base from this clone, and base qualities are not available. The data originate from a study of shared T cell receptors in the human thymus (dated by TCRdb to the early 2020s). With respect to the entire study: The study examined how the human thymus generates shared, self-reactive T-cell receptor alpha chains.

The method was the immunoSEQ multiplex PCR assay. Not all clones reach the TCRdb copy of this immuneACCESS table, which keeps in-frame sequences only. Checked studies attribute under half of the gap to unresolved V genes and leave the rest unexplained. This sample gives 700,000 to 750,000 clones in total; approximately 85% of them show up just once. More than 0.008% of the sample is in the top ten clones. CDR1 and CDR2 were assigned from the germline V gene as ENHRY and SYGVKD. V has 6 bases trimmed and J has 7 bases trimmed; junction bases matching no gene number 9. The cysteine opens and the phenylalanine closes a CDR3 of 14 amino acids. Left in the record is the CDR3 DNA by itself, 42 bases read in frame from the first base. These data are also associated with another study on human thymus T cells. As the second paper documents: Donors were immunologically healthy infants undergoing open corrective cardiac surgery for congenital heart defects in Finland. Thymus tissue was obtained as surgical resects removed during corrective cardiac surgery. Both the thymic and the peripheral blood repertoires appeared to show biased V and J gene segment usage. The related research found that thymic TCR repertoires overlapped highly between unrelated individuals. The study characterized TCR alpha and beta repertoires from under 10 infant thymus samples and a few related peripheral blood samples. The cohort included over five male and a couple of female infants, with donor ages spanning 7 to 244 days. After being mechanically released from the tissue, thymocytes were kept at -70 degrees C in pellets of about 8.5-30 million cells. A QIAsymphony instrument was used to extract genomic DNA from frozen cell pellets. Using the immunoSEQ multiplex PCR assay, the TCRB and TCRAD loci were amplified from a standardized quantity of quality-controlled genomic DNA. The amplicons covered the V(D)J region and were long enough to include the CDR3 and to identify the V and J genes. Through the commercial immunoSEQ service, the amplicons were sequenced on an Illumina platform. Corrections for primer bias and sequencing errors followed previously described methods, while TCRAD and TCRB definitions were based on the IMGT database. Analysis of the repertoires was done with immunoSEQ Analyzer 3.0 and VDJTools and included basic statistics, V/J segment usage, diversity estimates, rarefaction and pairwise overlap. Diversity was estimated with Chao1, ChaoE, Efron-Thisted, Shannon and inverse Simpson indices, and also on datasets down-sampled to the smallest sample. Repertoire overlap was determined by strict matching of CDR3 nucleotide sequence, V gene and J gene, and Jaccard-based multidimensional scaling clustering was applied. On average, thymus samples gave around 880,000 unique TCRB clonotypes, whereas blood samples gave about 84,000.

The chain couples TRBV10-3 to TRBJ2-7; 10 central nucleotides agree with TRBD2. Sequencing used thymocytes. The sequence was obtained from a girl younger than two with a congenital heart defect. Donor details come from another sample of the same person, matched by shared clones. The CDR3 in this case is CAISPSGGPVEQYF. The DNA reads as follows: TGTGCCATCAGCCCTAGCGGGGGCCCCGTGGAGCAGTACTTC.